This TCR beta chain was identified in a study of cytomegalovirus exposure and HLA in healthy donors. Findings and caveats of the study: Reports state that TCR beta sequences accurately predicted most subjects' HLA-A and HLA-B alleles. Presence/absence analyses treated sequencing depth as roughly uniform across donors. Common viral pathogens were later found to be apparently linked to several of the most significant clusters. Cytomegalovirus association was assigned to more than 150 TCR beta chains.

Points on this clone: Its antigen remains unidentified.

60 Vbeta and 13 Jbeta primers were used in PCR. Sequencing was performed with immunoSEQ multiplex PCR; in TCRdb, only in-frame clones are kept and a portion is missing. The sample consists of roughly 110,000 clones, 82% of them appearing once. This CDR3 region has 12 residues. Germline CDR1 reads SGHTA; CDR2 reads FQGNSA. The germline V and J ends were trimmed by 2 bases and 3 bases, with 5 bases remaining between them. The chain carries TRBV7-2 and TRBJ2-7, with D possibly being TRBD1 (5 bases). Sequenced sample: PBMCs. The TCR was taken from a woman under 30 in good health and CMV-seronegative. The CDR3 loop is CASSLQGYEQYF. The CDR3 DNA follows: TGTGCCAGCAGCTTACAGGGCTACGAGCAGTACTTC.